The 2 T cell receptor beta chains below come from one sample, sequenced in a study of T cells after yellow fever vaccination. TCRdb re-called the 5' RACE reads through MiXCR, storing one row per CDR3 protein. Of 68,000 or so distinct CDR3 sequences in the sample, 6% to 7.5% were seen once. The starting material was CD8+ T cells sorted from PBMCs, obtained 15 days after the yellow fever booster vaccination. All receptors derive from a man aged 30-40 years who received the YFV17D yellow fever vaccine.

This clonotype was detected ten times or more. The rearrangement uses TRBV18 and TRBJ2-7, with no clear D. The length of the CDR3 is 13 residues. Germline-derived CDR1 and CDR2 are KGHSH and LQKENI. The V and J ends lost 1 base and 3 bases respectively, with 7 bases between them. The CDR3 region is CASSPRPYYEQYF. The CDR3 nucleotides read TGTGCCAGCTCACCACGACCGTACTACGAGCAGTACTTC.

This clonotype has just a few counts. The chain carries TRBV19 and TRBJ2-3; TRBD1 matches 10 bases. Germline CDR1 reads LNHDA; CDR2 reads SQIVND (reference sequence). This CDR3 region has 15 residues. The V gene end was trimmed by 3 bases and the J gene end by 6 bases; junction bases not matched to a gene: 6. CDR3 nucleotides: TGTGCCAGTAGTATTGGGGACAGGGGTGCGGATACGCAGTATTTT. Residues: CASSIGDRGADTQYF.